A single sample gave rise to the 9 T cell receptor beta chains below, sequenced in a study of blood T cell repertoires in COVID-19. Using immunoSEQ multiplex PCR, the repertoire was profiled, and TCRdb retains in-frame clones only, with some absent. The repertoire includes fewer than 130,000 clones, roughly 82% of them detected once, and about 17% sits in the top ten. Sequencing was done on a sample of peripheral blood. These receptors came from a woman aged 55 to 70 with acute or convalescent COVID-19.

V gene TRBV4-1 combines with J gene TRBJ2-7, with TRBD1 identical over 10 bases. This CDR3 is 17 amino acids long. CDR1 is MGHRA, CDR2 YSYEKL, per germline. The V and J ends lost 1 base and 3 bases, in that order; junction bases with no gene match: 9. The DNA of the CDR3 is TGCGCCAGCAGCCAAGTCGGGATGGGGACAGGGGACTACGAGCAGTACTTC. It specifies CASSQVGMGTGDYEQYF.

The chain uses TRBV5-4 and TRBJ1-5; 10 nucleotides line up with TRBD1. Germline values: CDR1 SGHNT, CDR2 YYREEE (reference sequence). The V segment lost 4 bases and the J segment 2 bases; nucleotides outside the gene matches: 12. The CDR3 contains 18 residues. CDR3 DNA sequence: TGTGCCAGCAGCACCCAGTCGTCCGGGACAGGGGGCAATCAGCCCCAGCATTTT. This codes for CASSTQSSGTGGNQPQHF.

This clone was detected only once. This chain links TRBV7-9 with TRBJ1-6; tentatively, D is TRBD1 (5 bases). The CDR3 loop spans 15 amino acids. V lost 1 base and J 7 bases, leaving 11 bases between the germline ends. Germline loops: CDR1 SEHNR, CDR2 FQNEAQ (reference sequence). Written as DNA, the CDR3 is TGTGCCAGCAGCTTAGATACAGGCAGCAATTCACCCCTCCACTTT. Its protein is CASSLDTGSNSPLHF.

The V call is TRBV28, the J call TRBJ2-7; D unresolved. Germline CDR1 is MDHEN and CDR2 is SYDVKM. V lost 3 bases and J lost 0, with 12 bases in between. This CDR3 is built from 15 residues. The chain's CDR3 is CASSFLTGHSYEQYF. CDR3 DNA sequence: TGTGCCAGCAGTTTCCTGACTGGTCACTCCTACGAGCAGTACTTC.

This sequence joins TRBV5-6 and TRBJ2-5, with 8 bases matching TRBD1. Germline-derived CDR1 and CDR2 are SGHDT and YYEEEE. The CDR3 is 15 amino acids. Trimming removed 4 bases from V and 3 bases from J; junction bases left unmatched: 8. The CDR3 is CASSQGDRPKETQYF. CDR3 in DNA: TGTGCCAGCAGCCAGGGGGACAGGCCTAAAGAGACCCAGTACTTC.

The chain joins TRBV5-1 to TRBJ2-2; 12 bases are a match to TRBD1. Germline CDR1 reads SGHRS; CDR2 reads YFSETQ. V lost 4 bases to trimming and J lost 9 bases; unmatched junction nucleotides: 7. CDR3 length: 15 residues. The CDR3 DNA reads as TGCGCCAGCAGCGAGGCGGGACAGGGGGCCTGGGAGCTGTTTTTT. It encodes CASSEAGQGAWELFF.

The rearrangement uses TRBV6-2 or TRBV6-3 and TRBJ1-1, with 7 bases matching TRBD1. From germline, CDR1 is MNHEY and CDR2 SVGEGT. The ends lost 6 bases at V and 6 bases at J; junction bases unmatched: 7. The CDR3 sequence is 13 residues long. CDR3 amino acids: CASRYRQGSEAFF. CDR3 bases: TGTGCCAGCAGATACCGACAGGGCTCTGAAGCTTTCTTT.

The chain recombines TRBV27 with TRBJ1-5; 10 nucleotides agree with TRBD1. This CDR3 is built from 12 residues. V shed 10 bases and J 7 bases; nucleotides not matched to a gene: 4. Germline CDR1 and CDR2: MNHEY and SMNVEV (reference sequence). CDR3 sequence reads: CATRTGGQPQHF. The CDR3 DNA follows: TGTGCCACCAGGACAGGGGGACAGCCCCAGCATTTT.

The chain carries TRBV21-1 and TRBJ1-2; the tabulated D call, TRBD1, remains unverified against the DNA. TRBV21-1 is reported as a pseudogene. The CDR3 runs to 14 residues. The CDR3 spells CASSKDRGSYGYTF. The CDR3, as DNA: TGTGCCAGCAGCAAAGATAGGGGGTCCTATGGCTACACCTTC.